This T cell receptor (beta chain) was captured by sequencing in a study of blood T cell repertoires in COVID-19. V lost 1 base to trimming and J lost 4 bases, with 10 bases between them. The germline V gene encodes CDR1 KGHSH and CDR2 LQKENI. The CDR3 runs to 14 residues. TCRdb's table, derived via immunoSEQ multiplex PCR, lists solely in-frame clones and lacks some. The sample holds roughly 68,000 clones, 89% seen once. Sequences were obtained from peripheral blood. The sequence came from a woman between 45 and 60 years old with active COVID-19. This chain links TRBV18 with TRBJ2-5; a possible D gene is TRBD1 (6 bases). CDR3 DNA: TGTGCCAGCTCACCACTACGGGACACAGAGACCCAGTACTTC. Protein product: CASSPLRDTETQYF.